This T cell receptor beta chain was sequenced in a study of response to subunit inactivated influenza vaccine. This clonotype was counted ten times or more. One entry per CDR3 protein, called by TCRdb with MiXCR from the RT-PCR reads. Here the sample spans 450,000 to 600,000 distinct CDR3 sequences, 15% to 20% being singletons. CDR1 and CDR2 (germline): SGHRS, YFSETQ. There are 15 residues in the CDR3. The trim removed 4 bases at V and 7 bases at J, leaving 11 bases unmatched. The TCR comes from a man aged 45 to 75 who received an inactivated influenza vaccine. The chain uses TRBV5-1 and TRBJ2-7; 10 nucleotides match TRBD1. The sequenced sample was CD4+ T cells sorted from PBMCs, obtained 23 months after vaccination. CDR3 loop: CASSPVTRQGAEQYF. The CDR3, as DNA: TGCGCCAGCAGCCCCGTGACCAGACAGGGGGCGGAGCAGTACTTC.